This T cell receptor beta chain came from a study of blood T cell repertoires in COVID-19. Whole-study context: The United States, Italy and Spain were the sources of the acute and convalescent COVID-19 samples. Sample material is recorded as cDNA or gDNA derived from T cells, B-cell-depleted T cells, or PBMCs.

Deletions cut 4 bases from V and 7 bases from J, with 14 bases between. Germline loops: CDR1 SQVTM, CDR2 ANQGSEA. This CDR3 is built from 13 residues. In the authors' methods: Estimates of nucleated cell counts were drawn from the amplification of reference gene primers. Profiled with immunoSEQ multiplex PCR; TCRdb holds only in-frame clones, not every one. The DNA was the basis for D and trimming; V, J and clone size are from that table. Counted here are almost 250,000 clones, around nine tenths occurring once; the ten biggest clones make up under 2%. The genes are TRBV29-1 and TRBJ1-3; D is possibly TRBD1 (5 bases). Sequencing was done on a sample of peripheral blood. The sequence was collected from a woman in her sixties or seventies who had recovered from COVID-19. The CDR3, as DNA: TGCAGCGTTGCGGGGGGGGTCGGGAACACCATATATTTT. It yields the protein CSVAGGVGNTIYF.